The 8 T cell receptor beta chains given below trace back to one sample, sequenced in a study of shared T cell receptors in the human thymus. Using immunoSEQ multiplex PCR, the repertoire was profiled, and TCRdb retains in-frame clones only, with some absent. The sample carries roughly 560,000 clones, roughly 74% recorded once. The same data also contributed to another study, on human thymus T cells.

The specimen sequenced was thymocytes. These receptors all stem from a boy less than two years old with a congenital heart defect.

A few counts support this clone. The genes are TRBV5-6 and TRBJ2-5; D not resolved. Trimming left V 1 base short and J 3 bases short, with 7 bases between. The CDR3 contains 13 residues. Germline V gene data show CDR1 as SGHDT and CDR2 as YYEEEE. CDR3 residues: CASSLRREETQYF. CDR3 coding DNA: TGTGCCAGCAGCTTGCGACGGGAAGAGACCCAGTACTTC.

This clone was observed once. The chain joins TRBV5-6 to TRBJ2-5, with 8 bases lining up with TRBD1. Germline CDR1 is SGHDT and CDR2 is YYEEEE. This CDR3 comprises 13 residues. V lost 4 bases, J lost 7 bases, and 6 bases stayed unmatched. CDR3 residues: CASSRNRGTTQYF. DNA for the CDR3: TGTGCCAGCAGCAGAAACAGGGGGACGACCCAGTACTTC.

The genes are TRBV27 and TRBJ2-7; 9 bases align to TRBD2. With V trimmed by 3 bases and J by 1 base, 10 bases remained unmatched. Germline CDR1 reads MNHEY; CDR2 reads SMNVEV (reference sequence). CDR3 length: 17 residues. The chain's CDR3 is CASSFPPPAGGSYEQYF. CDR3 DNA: TGTGCCAGCAGTTTTCCCCCCCCAGCGGGAGGATCCTACGAGCAGTACTTC.

CDR3 sequence reads: CASIFSGGDTEAFF. As DNA, the CDR3 is TGTGCCAGCATATTTTCTGGCGGGGACACTGAAGCTTTCTTT. The gene calls are TRBV2 and TRBJ1-1; D ambiguous. The CDR3 is 14 amino acids. Germline V gene sequence: CDR1 SNHLY, CDR2 FYNNEI. The V and J ends lost 7 bases and 3 bases respectively, with 15 bases between them.

CDR3 sequence (DNA): TGTGCCAGCAGTGAGCTGCGGGTAATCGGGAACCAAGAGACCCAGTACTTC. This sequence encodes CASSELRVIGNQETQYF. The rearrangement uses TRBV25-1 and TRBJ2-5; D perhaps matches TRBD2 (5 bases). Germline V gene sequence: CDR1 MGHDK, CDR2 SYGVNS. V was clipped by 3 bases and J by 0 bases, with 17 bases between them. The CDR3 has 17 amino acids.

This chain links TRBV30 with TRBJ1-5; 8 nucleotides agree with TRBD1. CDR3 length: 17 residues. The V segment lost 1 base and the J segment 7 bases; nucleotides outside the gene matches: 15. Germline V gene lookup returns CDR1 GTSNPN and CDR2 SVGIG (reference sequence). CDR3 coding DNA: TGTGCCTGGAGTGGCAAAACCGGACAGGGTTTGGGGCAGCCCCAGCATTTT. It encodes CAWSGKTGQGLGQPQHF.

The CDR3 loop is CASRLAGGRDEQFF. CDR3 nucleotide sequence: TGTGCCAGTAGACTAGCGGGAGGAAGGGATGAGCAGTTCTTC. The gene calls are TRBV19 and TRBJ2-1; 12 nucleotides match TRBD2. V shed 6 bases, J shed 8 bases, and the junction held 5 bases outside the gene matches. The CDR3 totals 14 residues. From germline, CDR1 is LNHDA and CDR2 SQIVND (reference sequence).

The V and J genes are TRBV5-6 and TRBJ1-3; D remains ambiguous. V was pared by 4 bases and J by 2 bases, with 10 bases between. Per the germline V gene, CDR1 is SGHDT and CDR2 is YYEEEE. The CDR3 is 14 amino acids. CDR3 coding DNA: TGTGCCAGCAGCCCGCCGGGGACTGGAAACACCATATATTTT. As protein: CASSPPGTGNTIYF.